This T cell receptor beta chain originates from a study of blood T cells in healthy people across ages. Through a sample-barcoded 5' primer and a J-beta primer mix, a second PCR was run for about 7 to 12 cycles. Via MiXCR, TCRdb re-called the 5' RACE reads, giving one row per CDR3 protein. The sample records about 690,000 distinct CDR3 sequences, about 43% being singletons. The CDR3 extends over 15 amino acids. Trimming took 2 bases from V and 1 from J, leaving 12 bases between them. Germline V gene lookup returns CDR1 MNHEY and CDR2 SMNVEV (reference sequence). The TCR comes from an older man in good health. Specimen: blood. The chain is built from TRBV27 and TRBJ2-7; D is unresolved. The CDR3 DNA reads as TGTGCCAGCAGTTTAAGGGCAGGTTCTTCCTACGAGCAGTACTTC. Its protein product is CASSLRAGSSYEQYF.